The 24 T cell receptor beta chains below were found in one sample sequenced in a study of lymphopenia after photon versus proton radiotherapy. Generated by immunoSEQ multiplex PCR, the TCRdb table keeps only in-frame clones and is missing some. The repertoire holds tens of thousands of clones, around 83% seen once, with 1.2% to 1.5% in the top ten. Material: peripheral blood, obtained from a patient treated with proton-based radiotherapy. These receptors were collected from a man in his 60s with pancreatic cancer.

V usage is TRBV9 and J usage is TRBJ1-2; 7 bases line up with TRBD1. This CDR3 has 15 residues. With 0 bases clipped from V and 7 bases from J, the junction kept 9 bases outside the gene matches. CDR1 SGDLS and CDR2 YYNGEE come from the germline V gene. The CDR3 reads CASSVETLGQSGYTF. CDR3 nucleotide sequence: TGTGCCAGCAGCGTAGAAACCCTGGGACAGAGTGGCTACACCTTC.

J is TRBJ2-5 and V is TRBV10-2; 9 bases are shared with TRBD2. CDR3 length: 13 residues. V lost 8 bases to trimming and J lost 2 bases; unmatched junction nucleotides: 3. Germline lookup yields CDR1 WSHSY and CDR2 SAAADI. The CDR3 is CASRLAGQETQYF. The CDR3 nucleotides are TGCGCCAGCCGGCTAGCGGGACAAGAGACCCAGTACTTC.

This clone was counted a few times. This chain links TRBV28 with TRBJ1-1, with unresolved D. CDR3 length: 11 amino acids. The V and J ends lost 7 bases and 0 bases respectively, with 3 bases between them. CDR1 is MDHEN and CDR2 is SYDVKM in the germline V gene. The CDR3: CASTVNTEAFF. CDR3 DNA: TGTGCCAGCACAGTGAACACTGAAGCTTTCTTT.

This clone was counted between two and nine times. This CDR3 is CASSLVPIGISGANVLTF. The CDR3 region has the DNA TGTGCCAGCAGCTTAGTCCCCATAGGGATCTCTGGGGCCAACGTCCTGACTTTC. The V call is TRBV7-2, the J call TRBJ2-6; no firm D call. CDR3 length: 18 amino acids. Germline values: CDR1 SGHTA, CDR2 FQGNSA. Trimming removed 1 base from V and 0 bases from J, with 13 bases in between.

This clone showed up just once. The chain couples TRBV18 to TRBJ1-4; D may be TRBD1 (5 bases). Germline V CDR1 and CDR2: KGHSH, LQKENI. V lost 6 bases, J lost 2 bases, and 10 bases lay in between. The CDR3 sequence is 14 residues long. CDR3 amino acids: CASSPGRTNEKLFF. The CDR3 DNA follows: TGTGCCAGCTCGCCGGGACGGACTAATGAAAAACTGTTTTTT.

The rearrangement uses TRBV7-2 and TRBJ2-1; 9 bases are shared with TRBD1. Trimming removed 5 bases from V and 7 bases from J; junction bases left unmatched: 9. CDR1 and CDR2 from the germline V gene are SGHTA and FQGNSA. The CDR3 is 15 residues long. The CDR3 reads CASSPGQGQNNEQFF. Here the CDR3 DNA reads TGTGCCAGCAGCCCCGGACAGGGGCAAAATAATGAGCAGTTCTTC.

Only one count was recorded for this clone. The chain couples TRBV28 to TRBJ1-5; D not resolved. This CDR3 comprises 12 residues. From germline, CDR1 is MDHEN and CDR2 SYDVKM. The V end lost 2 bases, the J end lost 12 bases, and 11 bases lay between the germline ends. Written as DNA, the CDR3 is TGTGCCAGCAGTTTACTCAGTTGGGACCAGCATTTT. Amino acid sequence: CASSLLSWDQHF.

The gene calls are TRBV7-3 and TRBJ2-2; D not certain. The V gene lost 4 bases and the J gene lost 6 bases, with 6 bases spanning the gap. CDR3 size: 12 residues. Germline loops: CDR1 SGHTA, CDR2 FQGTGA. CDR3 nucleotides: TGTGCCAGCAGCTACGACGCCGGGGAGCTGTTTTTT. Translation: CASSYDAGELFF.

The chain uses TRBV18 and TRBJ2-1, with 9 bases aligning to TRBD1. CDR3 size: 14 residues. V was clipped by 1 base and J by 6 bases; unmatched bases: 1. Germline V gene lookup returns CDR1 KGHSH and CDR2 LQKENI. The CDR3 region has the DNA TGTGCCAGCTCACCACTGACAGGGGGCAATGAGCAGTTCTTC. Its translation: CASSPLTGGNEQFF.

The chain uses TRBV29-1 and TRBJ2-6, with a weak D call TRBD1 (6 bases). The germline V gene encodes CDR1 SQVTM and CDR2 ANQGSEA. Trimming stripped 4 bases from V and 0 bases from J, with 16 bases between. This CDR3 spans 17 amino acids. The CDR3 loop reads CSVAGALMNSGANVLTF. The CDR3 nucleotides are TGCAGCGTTGCAGGGGCCCTAATGAACTCTGGGGCCAACGTCCTGACTTTC.

This rearrangement joins TRBV7-2 to TRBJ2-6, with TRBD2 matching 8 bases. The CDR3 spans 18 residues. V was clipped by 1 base and J by 2 bases; unmatched bases: 7. The germline CDR1 and CDR2 sequences are SGHTA and FQGNSA. CDR3 sequence reads: CASSLEGTRGTGANVLTF. The CDR3 bases are TGTGCCAGCAGCTTAGAAGGGACTAGGGGTACTGGGGCCAACGTCCTGACTTTC.

The CDR3 loop is CASSVGRVGTGDTEAFF. The CDR3 DNA sequence: TGTGCCAGCAGTGTGGGTAGGGTAGGGACCGGCGACACTGAAGCTTTCTTT. V and J are TRBV6-1 and TRBJ1-1; TRBD1 might be the D (5 bases). The CDR3 runs 17 residues. Germline V lookup: CDR1 MNHNS, CDR2 SASEGT. The V end lost 4 bases, the J end lost 3 bases, and 21 bases lay between the germline ends.

The chain combines TRBV7-8 with TRBJ2-1; 12 positions match TRBD2. This CDR3 is 15 amino acids long. Germline CDR1 is SGHVS and CDR2 is FQNEAQ. The V gene end was trimmed by 5 bases and the J gene end by 6 bases; junction bases not matched to a gene: 5. In DNA, the CDR3 is TGTGCCAGCAGCCTCGGACTAGCGGGATCCAATGAGCAGTTCTTC. It encodes CASSLGLAGSNEQFF.

The chain has TRBV2 and TRBJ1-4; D gene unclear. The CDR3 length is 14 residues. V was pared by 5 bases and J by 0 bases, with 7 bases between. Germline CDR1 is SNHLY and CDR2 is FYNNEI. DNA for the CDR3: TGTGCCAGCAGTCGGGCCGCAACTAATGAAAAACTGTTTTTT. Amino acids: CASSRAATNEKLFF.

The chain is built from TRBV19 and TRBJ1-2; D gene unclear. Per the germline V gene, CDR1 is LNHDA and CDR2 is SQIVND (reference sequence). This CDR3 has 12 amino acids. V was trimmed by 6 bases and J by 8 bases, leaving 13 bases between them. The chain's CDR3 is CASSVTRAGYTF. The CDR3 bases are TGTGCCAGTAGCGTGACCCGAGCAGGCTACACCTTC.

This clone was found a few times. V usage is TRBV6-6 and J usage is TRBJ2-1; D is undetermined. Trimming stripped 6 bases from V and 7 bases from J, with 10 bases between. The germline gives CDR1 MNHNY, CDR2 SVGAGI (reference sequence). The CDR3 length is 12 residues. For the CDR3, the DNA is TGTGCCAGCAGGGTGACTGGAAATGAGCAGTTCTTC. Translation gives CASRVTGNEQFF.

This clone was picked up a small number of times. The V call is TRBV6-6, the J call TRBJ1-1; TRBD1 agrees at 9 bases. In germline, CDR1 is MNHNY, CDR2 SVGAGI (reference sequence). Trimming removed 6 bases from V and 7 bases from J; junction bases left unmatched: 6. The CDR3 sequence is 13 residues long. For the CDR3, the DNA is TGTGCCAGCAGGCGGACAGGGGAGAATGAAGCTTTCTTT. It yields the protein CASRRTGENEAFF.

V usage is TRBV30 and J usage is TRBJ2-1, with 9 bases identical to TRBD2. Per germline, CDR1 GTSNPN and CDR2 SVGIG (reference sequence). This CDR3 comprises 15 residues. V lost 4 bases, J lost 0 bases, and 4 bases stayed unmatched. The CDR3 loop reads CAWTSGASSYNEQFF. CDR3 nucleotides: TGTGCCTGGACTAGCGGGGCTAGCTCCTACAATGAGCAGTTCTTC.

The CDR3, as DNA: TGTGCCAGCTCACCCACTAGCGGCTCCTACAATGAGCAGTTCTTC. Amino acids: CASSPTSGSYNEQFF. This chain uses TRBV18 with TRBJ2-1, with 8 bases that match TRBD2. V lost 3 bases, J lost 0 bases, and 1 base stayed unmatched. CDR1 is KGHSH and CDR2 is LQKENI in the germline V gene. The CDR3 covers 15 residues.

This clone was seen once. The gene calls are TRBV28 and TRBJ2-1, with 9 bases identical to TRBD2. This CDR3 contains 16 residues. After removal of 5 bases from V and 6 bases from J, the junction contained 11 bases not matched to a gene. Germline V gene sequence: CDR1 MDHEN, CDR2 SYDVKM. The DNA for the CDR3 is TGTGCCAGCAGTCCCCATAGCGGGAGTGGGTTCAATGAGCAGTTCTTC. Translating gives CASSPHSGSGFNEQFF.

The chain joins TRBV29-1 to TRBJ2-7; 7 nucleotides line up with TRBD1. CDR1 SQVTM and CDR2 ANQGSEA come from the germline V gene. This CDR3 is built from 12 residues. Unmatched junction bases numbered 7, after V lost 7 bases and J lost 4 bases. As DNA, the CDR3 is TGCAGCGCCCTGGGACAGACATACGAGCAGTACTTC. Its protein product is CSALGQTYEQYF.

This CDR3 is CASSFSGLGTDTQYF. The CDR3, as DNA: TGCGCCAGCAGCTTTAGCGGTTTGGGCACAGATACGCAGTATTTT. The gene calls are TRBV5-1 and TRBJ2-3, with D possibly TRBD2 on 6 matching bases. Trimming removed 2 bases from V and 1 base from J, with 11 bases in between. This CDR3 has 15 amino acids. Germline CDR1 and CDR2: SGHRS and YFSETQ.

The J gene is TRBJ2-7, the V gene TRBV6-1; D gene ambiguous. CDR3 length equals 13 residues. Germline values: CDR1 MNHNS, CDR2 SASEGT. Between the trimmed V and J ends, which lost 2 bases and 4 bases, there was a span of 9 bases. In DNA form, the CDR3 reads TGTGCCAGCAGTGAATTCGTATTTTACGAGCAGTACTTC. Translation gives CASSEFVFYEQYF.

The chain couples TRBV5-6 to TRBJ1-2, with a possible D match to TRBD1 (6 bases). The CDR3 sequence is 14 residues long. The V gene lost 2 bases and the J gene lost 3 bases, with 11 bases spanning the gap. Germline loops: CDR1 SGHDT, CDR2 YYEEEE. This chain's CDR3 is CASSLQGLDYGYTF. The DNA for the CDR3 is TGTGCCAGCAGCTTACAGGGATTAGACTATGGCTACACCTTC.